This TCR beta chain was sequenced in a study of blood T cell repertoires in COVID-19. The CDR3 spans 13 residues. V lost 4 bases, J lost 8 bases, and 15 bases lay in between. In germline, CDR1 is SGHTS, CDR2 YDEGEE. Assay used: immunoSEQ multiplex PCR; TCRdb lists only in-frame clones, some missing. The table has around 160,000 clones, over 80% seen once. Sequencing used PBMCs or T cells enriched from blood (not recorded which). The chain combines TRBV5-8 with TRBJ1-2; possible D gene TRBD1, 6 bases. This clonotype was sampled from a woman aged 60-70 years who had recovered from COVID-19. The CDR3 spells CASSVRGPIGYTF. CDR3 nucleotides: TGTGCCAGCAGCGTCAGGGGACCGATCGGCTACACCTTC.